This record looks at one T cell receptor (beta chain) sequence and its context. Per germline, CDR1 MRHNA and CDR2 SNTAGT. This CDR3 is 17 amino acids long. Trimming removed 6 bases from V and 0 bases from J, with 15 bases in between. The sample belongs to a study of control samples from healthy donors and cancer patients. Clones were sequenced by immunoSEQ multiplex PCR, and TCRdb holds only the in-frame ones, with some missing. The table records about 140,000 clones, 85% to 95% of them present only once. This receptor was obtained from a man in his forties or fifties in good health. The chain links TRBV6-4 to TRBJ1-6; no clear D. The material sequenced was blood. The CDR3, as DNA: TGTGCCAGCAGCCCCGAGCCGCCGAGCTCCTATAATTCACCCCTCCACTTT. This encodes CASSPEPPSSYNSPLHF.